One sample yielded the 5 T cell receptor beta chains listed below, sequenced in a study of tumor-infiltrating lymphocytes in primary liver carcinoma. Unsorted whole blood supplied the RNA, and germline DNA was extracted too. A primer in the constant region served to generate TCR beta cDNA from 500 to 600 ng of total RNA. Sequencing libraries for TCR beta derived from three nested multiplex PCR rounds that used slightly modified ARM-PCR. Researchers ran the first two PCR rounds for about 11 cycles each with TRBV1-TRBV30 forward primers and a C-beta reverse primer. Using its own MiXCR run on the multiplex PCR reads, TCRdb lists one record per CDR3 protein. The sample shows about 310,000 distinct CDR3 sequences, 50% to 70% of them seen only once. Sample: peripheral blood. The source is a man between 35 and 55 years old with primary liver carcinoma and hepatitis B virus infection.

This clonotype has more than one count but fewer than ten. A much larger clone lies one base from this, so it may be a read error. V and J are TRBV29-1 and TRBJ2-7; 10 positions agree with TRBD2. There are 17 residues in the CDR3. Trimming cost V 5 bases and J 0 bases; bases outside gene matches: 13. Germline CDR1 and CDR2: SQVTM and ANQGSEA. The chain's CDR3 is CSVSRRASGGSSYEQYF. The CDR3 DNA sequence: TGCAGCGTTTCTAGACGGGCTAGCGGGGGAAGCTCCTACGAGCAGTACTTC.

Note on this clonotype: A much larger clone differs by one base, so this may be a read error. The rearrangement links TRBV4-1 to TRBJ1-6; no clear D. Trimming cost V 0 bases and J 2 bases, with 14 bases left between them. CDR1 MGHRA and CDR2 YSYEKL come from the germline V gene. This CDR3 contains 18 residues. This chain's CDR3 is CASSQDLPVKTYNSPLHF. In nucleotides, the CDR3 is TGCGCCAGCAGCCAAGATTTGCCAGTAAAGACCTATAATTCACCCCTCCACTTT.

This clonotype was counted once. V and J are TRBV28 and TRBJ2-3; 9 bases map to TRBD2. The germline V gene has CDR1 MDHEN and CDR2 SYDVKM. The CDR3 covers 18 residues. The V and J ends lost 5 bases and 1 base, in that order; junction bases with no gene match: 13. As DNA, the CDR3 is TGTGCCAGCAGTATCCCTACGGCTAGCGGGAAGGGCACAGATACGCAGTATTTT. The encoded protein is CASSIPTASGKGTDTQYF. Combining the CDR3 with reference TRBV28 and TRBJ2-3 gives the whole variable domain DVKVTQSSRYLVKRTGEKVFLECVQDMDHENMFWYRQDPGLGLRLIYFSYDVKMKEKGDIPEGYSVSREKKERFSLILESASTNQTSMYLCASSIPTASGKGTDTQYFGPGTRLTVL.

Of note for this clonotype: A single base separates this from a much larger clone, so it may be a read error. The chain joins TRBV6-1 to TRBJ2-7; D uncertain. Germline V gene sequence: CDR1 MNHNS, CDR2 SASEGT. The CDR3 runs to 13 residues. The CDR3 region is CGSSEGPDRVQYF. CDR3 DNA: TGTGGCAGCAGTGAAGGGCCGGACCGGGTGCAGTACTTC.

About this clonotype: The final CDR3 position lacks the conserved phenylalanine or tryptophan, pointing to a likely read error. The gene calls are TRBV10-2 and TRBJ2-1, with D perhaps matching TRBD1 (6 bases). V shed 3 bases and J shed 8 bases, with 14 bases lying between them. This CDR3 comprises 14 residues. Looked up from germline, CDR1 is WSHSY and CDR2 is SAAADI. This chain's CDR3 is CASSDGTRWYEQFS. DNA for the CDR3: TGCGCCAGCAGTGACGGGACAAGGTGGTATGAGCAGTTCTCC.